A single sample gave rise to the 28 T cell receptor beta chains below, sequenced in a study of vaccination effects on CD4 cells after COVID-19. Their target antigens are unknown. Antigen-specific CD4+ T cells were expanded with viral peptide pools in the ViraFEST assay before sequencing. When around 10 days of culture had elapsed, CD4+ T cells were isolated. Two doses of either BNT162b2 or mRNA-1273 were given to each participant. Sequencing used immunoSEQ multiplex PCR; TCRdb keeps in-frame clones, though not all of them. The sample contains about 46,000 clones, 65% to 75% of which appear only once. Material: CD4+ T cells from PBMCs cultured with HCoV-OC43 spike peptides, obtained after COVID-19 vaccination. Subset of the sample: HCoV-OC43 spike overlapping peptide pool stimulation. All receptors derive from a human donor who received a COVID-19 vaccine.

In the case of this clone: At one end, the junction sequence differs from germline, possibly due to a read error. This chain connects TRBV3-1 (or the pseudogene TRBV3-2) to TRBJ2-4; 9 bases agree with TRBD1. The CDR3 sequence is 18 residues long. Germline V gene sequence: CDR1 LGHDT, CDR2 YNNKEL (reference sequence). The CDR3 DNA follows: TGTGCCAGCAGCCCGGGACAGGGAGTCCGGGGGGCCAGAAACATTCAGTACTTC. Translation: CASSPGQGVRGARNIQYF.

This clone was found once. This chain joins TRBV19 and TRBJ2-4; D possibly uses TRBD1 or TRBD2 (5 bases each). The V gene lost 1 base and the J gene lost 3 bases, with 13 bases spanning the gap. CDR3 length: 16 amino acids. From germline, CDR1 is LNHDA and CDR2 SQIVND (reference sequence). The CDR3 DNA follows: TGTGCCAGTAGTATAGGGGGCATTACTAGCAAAAACATTCAGTACTTC. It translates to CASSIGGITSKNIQYF.

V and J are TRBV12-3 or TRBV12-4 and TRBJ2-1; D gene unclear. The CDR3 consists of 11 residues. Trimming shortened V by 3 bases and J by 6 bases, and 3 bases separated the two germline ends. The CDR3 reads CASSFGNEQFF. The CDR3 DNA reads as TGTGCCAGCAGTTTCGGCAATGAGCAGTTCTTC.

The CDR3: CASSLNREQETQYF. DNA of the CDR3: TGTGCCAGCAGCTTGAACAGGGAGCAAGAGACCCAGTACTTC. The chain joins TRBV5-4 to TRBJ2-5; D may be TRBD1 (6 bases). CDR1 is SGHNT, CDR2 YYREEE, per germline (reference sequence). The CDR3 consists of 14 residues. V lost 1 base to trimming and J lost 2 bases, with 9 bases between them.

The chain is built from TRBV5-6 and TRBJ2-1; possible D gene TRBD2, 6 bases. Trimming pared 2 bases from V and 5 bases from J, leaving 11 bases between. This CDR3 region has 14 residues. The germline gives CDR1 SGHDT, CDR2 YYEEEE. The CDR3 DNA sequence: TGTGCCAGCAGCTTCGGCGGGAACCACAATGAGCAGTTCTTC. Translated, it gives CASSFGGNHNEQFF.

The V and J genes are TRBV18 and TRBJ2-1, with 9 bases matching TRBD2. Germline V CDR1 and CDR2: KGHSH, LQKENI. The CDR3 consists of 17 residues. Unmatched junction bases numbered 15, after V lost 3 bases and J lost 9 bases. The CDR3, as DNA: TGTGCCAGCTCACCCGACCTCGAGCGGGAGGTTTGGTTTGAGCAGTTCTTC. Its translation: CASSPDLEREVWFEQFF.

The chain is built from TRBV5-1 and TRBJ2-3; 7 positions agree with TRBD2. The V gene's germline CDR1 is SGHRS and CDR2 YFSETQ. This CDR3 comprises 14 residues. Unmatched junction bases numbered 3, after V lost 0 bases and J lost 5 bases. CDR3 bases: TGCGCCAGCAGCTTGGCGGGAGGTGTAGATACGCAGTATTTT. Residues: CASSLAGGVDTQYF.

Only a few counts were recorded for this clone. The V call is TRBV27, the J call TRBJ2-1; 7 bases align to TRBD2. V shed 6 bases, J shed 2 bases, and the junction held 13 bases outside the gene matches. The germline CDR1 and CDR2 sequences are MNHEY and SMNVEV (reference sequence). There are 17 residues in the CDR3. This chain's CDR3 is CASRGRGDTKTYNEQFF. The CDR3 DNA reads TGTGCCAGCAGGGGGAGGGGCGATACCAAAACCTACAATGAGCAGTTCTTC.

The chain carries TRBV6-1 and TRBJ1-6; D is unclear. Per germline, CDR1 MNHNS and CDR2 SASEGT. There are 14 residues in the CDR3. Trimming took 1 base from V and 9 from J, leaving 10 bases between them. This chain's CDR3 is CASSEEMGSSPLHF. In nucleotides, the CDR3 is TGTGCCAGCAGTGAAGAGATGGGGAGTTCACCCCTCCACTTT.

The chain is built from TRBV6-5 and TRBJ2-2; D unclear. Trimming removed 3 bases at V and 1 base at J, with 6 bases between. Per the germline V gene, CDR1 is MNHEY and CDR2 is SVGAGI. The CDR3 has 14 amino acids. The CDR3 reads CASSYYRNTGELFF. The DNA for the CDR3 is TGTGCCAGCAGTTATTACAGGAACACCGGGGAGCTGTTTTTT.

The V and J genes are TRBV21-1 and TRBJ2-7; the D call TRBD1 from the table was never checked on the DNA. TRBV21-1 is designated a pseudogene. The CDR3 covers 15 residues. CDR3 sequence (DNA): TGTGCCAGCAGCAAAGAGGAACAGGGCTACTACGAGCAGTACTTC. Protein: CASSKEEQGYYEQYF.

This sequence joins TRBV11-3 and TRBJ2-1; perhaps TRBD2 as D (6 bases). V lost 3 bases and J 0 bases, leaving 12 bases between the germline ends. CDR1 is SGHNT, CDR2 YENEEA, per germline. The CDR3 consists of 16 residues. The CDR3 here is CASSFSSVSSYNEQFF. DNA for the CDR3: TGTGCCAGCAGCTTTTCTAGCGTAAGCTCCTACAATGAGCAGTTCTTC.

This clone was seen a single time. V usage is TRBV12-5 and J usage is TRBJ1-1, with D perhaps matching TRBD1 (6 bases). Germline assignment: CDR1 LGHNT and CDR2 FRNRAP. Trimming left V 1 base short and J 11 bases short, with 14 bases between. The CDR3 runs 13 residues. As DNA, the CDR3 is TGTGCTAGTGGTTTGGGGCCCAGGGGCGTTGCTTTCTTT. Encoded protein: CASGLGPRGVAFF.

The CDR3 here is CASAFLANTDTQYF. DNA for the CDR3: TGTGCCAGCGCGTTCTTAGCGAACACAGATACGCAGTATTTT. The chain combines TRBV7-9 with TRBJ2-3; D might be TRBD2 (5 bases). Germline V gives CDR1 SEHNR, CDR2 FQNEAQ (reference sequence). The CDR3 has 14 amino acids. V was shortened by 8 bases and J by 2 bases, with 14 bases between the two germline ends.

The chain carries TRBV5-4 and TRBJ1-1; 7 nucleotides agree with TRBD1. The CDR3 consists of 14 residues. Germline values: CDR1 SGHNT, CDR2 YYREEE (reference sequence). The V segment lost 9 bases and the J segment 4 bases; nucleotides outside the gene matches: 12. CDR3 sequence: CATTGTEFITEAFF. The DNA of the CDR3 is TGTGCCACGACCGGGACAGAATTCATCACTGAAGCTTTCTTT.

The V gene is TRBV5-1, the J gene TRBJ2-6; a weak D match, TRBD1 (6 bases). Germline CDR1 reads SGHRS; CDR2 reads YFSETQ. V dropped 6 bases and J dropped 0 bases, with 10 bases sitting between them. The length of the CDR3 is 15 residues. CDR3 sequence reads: CASNQGTSGANVLTF. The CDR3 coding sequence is TGCGCCAGCAACCAGGGGACCTCTGGGGCCAACGTCCTGACTTTC.

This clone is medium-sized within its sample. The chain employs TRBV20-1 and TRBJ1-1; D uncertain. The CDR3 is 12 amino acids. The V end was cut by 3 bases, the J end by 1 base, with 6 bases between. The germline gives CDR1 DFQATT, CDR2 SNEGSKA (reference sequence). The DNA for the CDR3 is TGCAGTGCTAGTGGGCCGAACACTGAAGCTTTCTTT. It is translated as CSASGPNTEAFF.

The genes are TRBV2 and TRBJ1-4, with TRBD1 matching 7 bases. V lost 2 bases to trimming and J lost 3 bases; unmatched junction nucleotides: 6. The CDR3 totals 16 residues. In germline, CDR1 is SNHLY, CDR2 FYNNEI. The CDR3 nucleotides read TGTGCCAGCAGTGAATTTTGGGACAGACCTAATGAAAAACTGTTTTTT. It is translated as CASSEFWDRPNEKLFF.

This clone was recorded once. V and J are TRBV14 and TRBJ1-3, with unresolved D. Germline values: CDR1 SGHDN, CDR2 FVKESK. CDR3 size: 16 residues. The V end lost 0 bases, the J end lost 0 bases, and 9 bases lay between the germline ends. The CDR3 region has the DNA TGTGCCAGCAGCCAAGACGCGACGATCTCTGGAAACACCATATATTTT. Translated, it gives CASSQDATISGNTIYF.

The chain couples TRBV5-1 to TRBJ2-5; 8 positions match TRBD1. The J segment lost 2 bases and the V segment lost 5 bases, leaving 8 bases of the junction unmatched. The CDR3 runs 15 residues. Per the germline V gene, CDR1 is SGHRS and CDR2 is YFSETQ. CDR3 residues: CASSGTGWGQETQYF. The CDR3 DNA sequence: TGCGCCAGCAGTGGGACAGGTTGGGGACAAGAGACCCAGTACTTC.

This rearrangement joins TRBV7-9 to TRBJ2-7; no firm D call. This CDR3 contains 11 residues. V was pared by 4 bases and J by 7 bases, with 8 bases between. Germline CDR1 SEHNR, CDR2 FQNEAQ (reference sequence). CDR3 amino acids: CASSSDREQYF. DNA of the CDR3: TGTGCCAGCAGCTCCGACCGAGAGCAGTACTTC.

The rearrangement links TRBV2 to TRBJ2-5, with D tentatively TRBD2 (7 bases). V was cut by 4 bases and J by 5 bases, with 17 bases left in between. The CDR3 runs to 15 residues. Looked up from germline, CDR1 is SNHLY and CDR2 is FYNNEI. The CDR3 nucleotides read TGTGCCAGCAGTGCCTCCGGGGGGCGTTGGGAGACCCAGTACTTC. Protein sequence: CASSASGGRWETQYF.

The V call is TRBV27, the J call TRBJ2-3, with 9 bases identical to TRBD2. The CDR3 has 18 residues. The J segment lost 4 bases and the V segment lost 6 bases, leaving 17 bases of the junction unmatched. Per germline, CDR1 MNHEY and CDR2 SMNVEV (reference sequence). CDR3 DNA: TGTGCCAGCAGCTCTTATCCACCGACTAGCGGACTCTCAGATACGCAGTATTTT. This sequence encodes CASSSYPPTSGLSDTQYF.

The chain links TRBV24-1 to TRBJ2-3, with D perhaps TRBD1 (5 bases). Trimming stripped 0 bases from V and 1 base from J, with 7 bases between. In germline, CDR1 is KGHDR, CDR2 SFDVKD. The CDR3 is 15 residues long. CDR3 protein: CATSDLDRRTDTQYF. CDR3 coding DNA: TGTGCCACCAGTGATTTGGACAGACGCACAGATACGCAGTATTTT.

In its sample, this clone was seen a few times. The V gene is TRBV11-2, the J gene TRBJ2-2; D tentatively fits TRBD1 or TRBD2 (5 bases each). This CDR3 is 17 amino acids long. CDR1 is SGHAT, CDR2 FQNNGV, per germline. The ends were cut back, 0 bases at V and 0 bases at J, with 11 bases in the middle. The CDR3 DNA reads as TGTGCCAGCAGCTTAGATCGGGGCGGCGCGAACACCGGGGAGCTGTTTTTT. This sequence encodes CASSLDRGGANTGELFF. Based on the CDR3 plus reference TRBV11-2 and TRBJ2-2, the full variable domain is EAGVAQSPRYKIIEKRQSVAFWCNPISGHATLYWYQQILGQGPKLLIQFQNNGVVDDSQLPKDRFSAERLKGVDSTLKIQPAKLEDSAVYLCASSLDRGGANTGELFFGEGSRLTVL.

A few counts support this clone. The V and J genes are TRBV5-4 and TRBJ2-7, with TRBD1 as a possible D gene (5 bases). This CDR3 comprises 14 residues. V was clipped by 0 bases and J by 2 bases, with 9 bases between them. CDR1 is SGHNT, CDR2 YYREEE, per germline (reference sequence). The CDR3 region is CASSLEGHTYEQYF. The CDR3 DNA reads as TGTGCCAGCAGCTTGGAAGGACACACCTACGAGCAGTACTTC.

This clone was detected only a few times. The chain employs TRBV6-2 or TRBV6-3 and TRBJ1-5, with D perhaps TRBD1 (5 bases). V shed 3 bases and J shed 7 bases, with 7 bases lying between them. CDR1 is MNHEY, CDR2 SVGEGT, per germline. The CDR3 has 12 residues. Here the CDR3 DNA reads TGTGCCAGCAGTTATCAGGGACAGCCCCAGCATTTT. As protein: CASSYQGQPQHF.

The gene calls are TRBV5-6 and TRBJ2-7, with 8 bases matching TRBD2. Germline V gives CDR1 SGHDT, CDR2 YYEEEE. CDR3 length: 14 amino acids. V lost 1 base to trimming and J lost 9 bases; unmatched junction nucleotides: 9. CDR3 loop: CASSLPYSGARQYF. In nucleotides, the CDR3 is TGTGCCAGCAGCTTGCCCTATAGCGGGGCTCGGCAGTACTTC.